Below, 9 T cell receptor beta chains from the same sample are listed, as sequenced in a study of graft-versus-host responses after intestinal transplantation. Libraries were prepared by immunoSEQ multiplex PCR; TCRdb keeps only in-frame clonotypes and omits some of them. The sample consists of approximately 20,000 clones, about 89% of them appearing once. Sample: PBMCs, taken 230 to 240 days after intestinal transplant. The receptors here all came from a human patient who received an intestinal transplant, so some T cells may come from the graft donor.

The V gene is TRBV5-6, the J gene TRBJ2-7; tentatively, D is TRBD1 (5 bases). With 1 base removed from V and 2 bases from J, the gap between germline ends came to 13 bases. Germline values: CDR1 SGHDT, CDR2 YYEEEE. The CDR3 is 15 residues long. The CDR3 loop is CASSLMAGSPYEQYF. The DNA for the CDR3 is TGTGCCAGCAGCTTGATGGCAGGGTCACCCTACGAGCAGTACTTC.

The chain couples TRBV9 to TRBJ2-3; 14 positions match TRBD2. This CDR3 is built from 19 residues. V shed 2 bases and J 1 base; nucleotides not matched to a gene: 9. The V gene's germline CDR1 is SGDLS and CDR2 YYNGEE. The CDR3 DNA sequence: TGTGCCAGCAGCGTCCCGGGACTAGCGGGGGAATTCGGCACAGATACGCAGTATTTT. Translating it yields CASSVPGLAGEFGTDTQYF.

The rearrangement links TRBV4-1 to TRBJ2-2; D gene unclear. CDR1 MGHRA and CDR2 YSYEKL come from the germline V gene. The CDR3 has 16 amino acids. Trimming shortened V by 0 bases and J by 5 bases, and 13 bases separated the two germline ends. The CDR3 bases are TGCGCCAGCAGCCAAGAATGGGTATCCCGTACCGGGGAGCTGTTTTTT. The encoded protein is CASSQEWVSRTGELFF.

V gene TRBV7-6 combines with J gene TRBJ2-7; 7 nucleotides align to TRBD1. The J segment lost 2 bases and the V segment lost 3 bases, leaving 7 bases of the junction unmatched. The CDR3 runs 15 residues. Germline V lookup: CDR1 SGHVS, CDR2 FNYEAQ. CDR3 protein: CASSLGAGTAYEQYF. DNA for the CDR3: TGTGCCAGCAGCTTGGGGGCAGGGACAGCCTACGAGCAGTACTTC. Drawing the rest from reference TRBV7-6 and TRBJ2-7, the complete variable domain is GAGVSQSPRYKVTKRGQDVALRCDPISGHVSLYWYRQALGQGPEFLTYFNYEAQQDKSGLPNDRFSAERPEGSISTLTIQRTEQRDSAMYRCASSLGAGTAYEQYFGPGTRLTVT.

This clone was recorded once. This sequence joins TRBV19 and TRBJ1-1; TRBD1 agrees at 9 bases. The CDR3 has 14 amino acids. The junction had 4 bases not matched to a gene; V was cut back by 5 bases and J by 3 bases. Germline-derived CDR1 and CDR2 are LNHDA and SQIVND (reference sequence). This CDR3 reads CASSPWTGDTEAFF. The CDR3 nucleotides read TGTGCCAGTAGTCCTTGGACAGGGGACACTGAAGCTTTCTTT.

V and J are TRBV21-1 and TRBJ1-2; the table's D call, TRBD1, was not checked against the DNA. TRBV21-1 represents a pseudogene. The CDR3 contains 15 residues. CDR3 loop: CASSPRDTSNYGYTF. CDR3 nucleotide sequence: TGTGCCAGCAGCCCCCGGGACACCTCTAACTATGGCTACACCTTC.

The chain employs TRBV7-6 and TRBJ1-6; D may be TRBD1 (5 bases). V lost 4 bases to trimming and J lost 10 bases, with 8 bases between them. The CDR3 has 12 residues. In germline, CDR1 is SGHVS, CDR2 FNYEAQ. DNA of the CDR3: TGTGCCAGCAGCTCAGGGAAATCACCCCTCCACTTT. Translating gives CASSSGKSPLHF.

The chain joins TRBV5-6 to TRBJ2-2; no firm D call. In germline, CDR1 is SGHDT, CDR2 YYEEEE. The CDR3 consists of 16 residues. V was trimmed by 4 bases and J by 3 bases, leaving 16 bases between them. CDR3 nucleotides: TGTGCCAGCAGCCCCAAGTTCCCCCGAGACACCGGGGAGCTGTTTTTT. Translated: CASSPKFPRDTGELFF.

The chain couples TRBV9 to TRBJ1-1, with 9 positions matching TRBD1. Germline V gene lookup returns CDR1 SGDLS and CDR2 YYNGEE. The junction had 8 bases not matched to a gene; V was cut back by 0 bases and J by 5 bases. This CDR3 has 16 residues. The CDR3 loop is CASSVGDRDVGTEAFF. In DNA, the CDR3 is TGTGCCAGCAGCGTAGGGGACAGGGACGTTGGTACTGAAGCTTTCTTT.